Following are 25 T cell receptor beta chains from one sample sequenced in a study of technical replicates of blood from a handful of donors. The data were produced by immunoSEQ multiplex PCR, yet TCRdb's version contains in-frame clones alone and is incomplete. The data show approximately 50,000 clones, with approximately 94% seen just once and under 0.45% held by the top ten. The sequencing input was T cells isolated from PBMCs. The receptors shown here come from a human donor in good health.

The rearrangement joins TRBV10-3 to TRBJ2-3; D is unresolved. The V gene lost 4 bases and the J gene lost 0 bases, with 8 bases spanning the gap. The CDR3 contains 14 residues. Germline-derived CDR1 and CDR2 are ENHRY and SYGVKD. CDR3 amino acids: CAISGALSTDTQYF. In DNA, the CDR3 is TGTGCCATCAGTGGTGCACTCAGCACAGATACGCAGTATTTT.

The rearrangement uses TRBV25-1 and TRBJ1-2; D is uncertain. CDR1 is MGHDK and CDR2 is SYGVNS in the germline V gene. Trimming removed 3 bases at V and 4 bases at J, with 15 bases between. The CDR3 covers 15 residues. The CDR3 nucleotides read TGTGCCAGCAGTGATTACACCCTCTCGGGCTATGGCTACACCTTC. It encodes CASSDYTLSGYGYTF.

This clone showed up just once. The J gene is TRBJ1-4, the V gene TRBV11-1; a weak D match, TRBD1 (5 bases). Trimming removed 4 bases at V and 8 bases at J, with 17 bases between. This CDR3 contains 15 residues. CDR1 and CDR2 from the germline V gene are SGHAT and FQDESV (reference sequence). The CDR3 sequence is CASSSDGLKGEKLFF. The DNA for the CDR3 is TGTGCCAGCAGCTCGGATGGCCTAAAGGGGGAAAAACTGTTTTTT.

CDR3 DNA: TGTGCCAGGGACAGGGGAGTTGGAAACACCATATATTTT. Residues: CARDRGVGNTIYF. This rearrangement joins TRBV19 to TRBJ1-3, with TRBD1 matching 9 bases. V lost 9 bases to trimming and J lost 3 bases; unmatched junction nucleotides: 3. There are 13 residues in the CDR3. In germline, CDR1 is LNHDA, CDR2 SQIVND (reference sequence).

This rearrangement joins TRBV4-1 to TRBJ2-1; a possible D gene is TRBD2 (6 bases). The CDR3 covers 15 residues. The germline gives CDR1 MGHRA, CDR2 YSYEKL. Trimming took off 1 base at V and 2 bases at J, with 9 bases between the two ends. The CDR3 is CASSQVSGAYNEQFF. CDR3 nucleotides: TGCGCCAGCAGCCAAGTTAGCGGTGCCTACAATGAGCAGTTCTTC.

The V gene is TRBV9, the J gene TRBJ1-1; D gene unclear. Trimming shortened V by 0 bases and J by 0 bases, and 12 bases separated the two germline ends. Germline V gene data show CDR1 as SGDLS and CDR2 as YYNGEE. The CDR3 extends over 16 amino acids. The chain's CDR3 is CASSVATGTMNTEAFF. The CDR3 DNA sequence: TGTGCCAGCAGCGTAGCTACCGGAACTATGAACACTGAAGCTTTCTTT.

CDR3: CASSPGLTDSYEQYF. For the CDR3, the DNA is TGTGCCAGCTCACCGGGACTGACAGACTCCTACGAGCAGTACTTC. This chain links TRBV18 with TRBJ2-7; TRBD2 is a possible D gene (6 bases). The CDR3 length is 15 residues. V dropped 3 bases and J dropped 0 bases, with 12 bases sitting between them. Germline V gene lookup returns CDR1 KGHSH and CDR2 LQKENI.

The chain employs TRBV18 and TRBJ2-7, with TRBD2 matching over 9 bases. V shed 6 bases, J shed 5 bases, and the junction held 11 bases outside the gene matches. This CDR3 has 15 residues. In germline, CDR1 is KGHSH, CDR2 LQKENI. CDR3 loop: CASSPGGLAGNEQYF. The DNA for the CDR3 is TGTGCCAGCTCTCCGGGGGGCCTAGCGGGAAACGAGCAGTACTTC.

The chain has TRBV7-3 and TRBJ2-1; D may be TRBD1 (5 bases). CDR1 is SGHTA and CDR2 is FQGTGA in the germline V gene. Trimming stripped 8 bases from V and 4 bases from J, with 18 bases between. The CDR3 totals 15 residues. For the CDR3, the DNA is TGTGCCAGCGCCCTTACCAGGGTTTCGTACAATGAGCAGTTCTTC. Translation: CASALTRVSYNEQFF.

The J gene is TRBJ2-1, the V gene TRBV9; 8 bases map to TRBD2. This CDR3 is built from 19 residues. With 4 bases clipped from V and 9 bases from J, the junction kept 24 bases outside the gene matches. In germline, CDR1 is SGDLS, CDR2 YYNGEE. CDR3 in DNA: TGTGCCAGCAGCCTCCTCAACCCGACTCGAGCGGGAGATATAGGTGAGCAGTTCTTC. This gives the protein CASSLLNPTRAGDIGEQFF.

This clone was picked up a small number of times. This chain links TRBV19 with TRBJ1-1; the D gene is possibly TRBD1 (6 bases). Germline CDR1 reads LNHDA; CDR2 reads SQIVND (reference sequence). The V gene lost 4 bases and the J gene lost 1 base, with 13 bases spanning the gap. This CDR3 is built from 15 residues. CDR3 residues: CASSTNREWNTEAFF. The DNA for the CDR3 is TGTGCCAGTAGTACCAACAGGGAGTGGAACACTGAAGCTTTCTTT.

The chain uses TRBV5-4 and TRBJ1-6; the D is unclear. The CDR3 has 16 residues. Trimming removed 0 bases at V and 0 bases at J, with 7 bases between. CDR1 and CDR2 (germline): SGHNT, YYREEE (reference sequence). The CDR3 reads CASSLEGSSYNSPLHF. The CDR3 nucleotides read TGTGCCAGCAGCTTGGAAGGGAGCTCCTATAATTCACCCCTCCACTTT.

This clone was observed a single time. This chain uses TRBV11-2 with TRBJ2-1, with a weak D call TRBD2 (6 bases). V was cut by 3 bases and J by 7 bases, with 19 bases left in between. The germline V gene encodes CDR1 SGHAT and CDR2 FQNNGV. There are 16 residues in the CDR3. CDR3 bases: TGTGCCAGCAGCTTCCCCTTCGCGGGAAGGAAGAATGAGCAGTTCTTC. Amino acid sequence: CASSFPFAGRKNEQFF.

The table lists this clone with a count of one. The chain employs TRBV6-5 and TRBJ1-5; TRBD1 matches at 10 bases. The CDR3 is 14 residues long. Trimming at V came to 5 bases and at J to 4 bases, leaving 2 bases not matched to a gene. The V gene's germline CDR1 is MNHEY and CDR2 SVGAGI. CDR3 loop: CASSRQGANQPQHF. CDR3 sequence (DNA): TGTGCCAGCAGTCGACAGGGGGCTAATCAGCCCCAGCATTTT.

The gene calls are TRBV7-6 and TRBJ2-6, with TRBD1 identical over 8 bases. V trimming: 0 bases; J trimming: 2 bases; junction bases outside the gene matches: 6. Germline CDR1 reads SGHVS; CDR2 reads FNYEAQ. The CDR3 runs to 18 residues. This chain's CDR3 is CASSLARWTGTGANVLTF. The CDR3 coding sequence is TGTGCCAGCAGCTTAGCGCGTTGGACAGGGACTGGGGCCAACGTCCTGACTTTC.

The chain links TRBV30 to TRBJ1-2; D gene uncertain. Trimming stripped 0 bases from V and 5 bases from J, with 10 bases between. The CDR3 consists of 13 residues. The germline V gene encodes CDR1 GTSNPN and CDR2 SVGIG (reference sequence). The CDR3 spells CAWSVNLRYGYTF. In DNA form, the CDR3 reads TGTGCCTGGAGTGTAAACCTGAGATATGGCTACACCTTC.

The rearrangement joins TRBV4-2 to TRBJ2-7; D remains unclear. Trimming took off 0 bases at V and 6 bases at J, with 12 bases between the two ends. The germline CDR1 and CDR2 sequences are LGHNA and YNFKEQ. This CDR3 has 14 amino acids. The CDR3 region is CASSQDLVNPEQYF. In DNA form, the CDR3 reads TGTGCCAGCAGCCAAGATCTAGTAAATCCCGAGCAGTACTTC.

The chain recombines TRBV7-2 with TRBJ1-5; TRBD1 aligns across 7 bases. Germline V CDR1 and CDR2: SGHTA, FQGNSA. The ends lost 5 bases at V and 0 bases at J; junction bases unmatched: 4. The CDR3 spans 15 residues. The chain's CDR3 is CASSPGTVSNQPQHF. In DNA, the CDR3 is TGTGCCAGCAGCCCCGGGACAGTTAGCAATCAGCCCCAGCATTTT.

The V and J genes are TRBV7-2 and TRBJ1-1; maybe TRBD1 (5 bases). The CDR3 is made up of 15 amino acids. Germline V CDR1 and CDR2: SGHTA, FQGNSA. V was cut by 5 bases and J by 1 base, with 14 bases left in between. This CDR3 is CASSPNGQRNTEAFF. The CDR3 DNA reads TGTGCCAGCAGCCCAAACGGACAACGGAACACTGAAGCTTTCTTT.

The chain is built from TRBV11-3 and TRBJ2-7, with 7 bases identical to TRBD2. The CDR3 consists of 16 residues. Germline values: CDR1 SGHNT, CDR2 YENEEA. After removal of 3 bases from V and 3 bases from J, the junction contained 11 bases not matched to a gene. CDR3 amino acids: CASSFLRASGFYEQYF. The DNA of the CDR3 is TGTGCCAGCAGCTTTTTAAGGGCTAGCGGATTCTACGAGCAGTACTTC. Using reference TRBV11-3 and TRBJ2-7 for the parts outside the CDR3, the full variable domain is EAGVVQSPRYKIIEKKQPVAFWCNPISGHNTLYWYLQNLGQGPELLIRYENEEAVDDSQLPKDRFSAERLKGVDSTLKIQPAELGDSAVYLCASSFLRASGFYEQYFGPGTRLTVT.

The chain is built from TRBV6-4 and TRBJ2-3; a weak D match, TRBD2 (7 bases). The CDR3 is made up of 13 amino acids. Germline CDR1 MRHNA, CDR2 SNTAGT. Trimming removed 8 bases from V and 12 bases from J, with 21 bases in between. CDR3 nucleotide sequence: TGTGCCAGCTCAGGGGTGAGCGGGACGGTCCAGTATTTT. Translating gives CASSGVSGTVQYF.

V gene TRBV9 combines with J gene TRBJ2-3; 11 nucleotides match TRBD2. V dropped 2 bases and J dropped 2; count of bases not matched to a gene: 4. CDR1 and CDR2 (germline): SGDLS, YYNGEE. CDR3 size: 16 residues. The CDR3 DNA sequence: TGTGCCAGCAGCGTTTTAGCGGGAGGGCCCACAGATACGCAGTATTTT. This translates into CASSVLAGGPTDTQYF.

This chain uses TRBV19 with TRBJ1-5; 7 nucleotides match TRBD1. The germline CDR1 and CDR2 sequences are LNHDA and SQIVND (reference sequence). V was pared by 5 bases and J by 3 bases, with 4 bases of the junction left unmatched. The CDR3 length is 14 residues. CDR3 loop: CASSVDRVNQPQHF. The CDR3 DNA follows: TGTGCCAGTAGTGTCGACAGGGTCAATCAGCCCCAGCATTTT.

The chain recombines TRBV10-3 with TRBJ1-2; 7 bases fit TRBD1. Looked up from germline, CDR1 is ENHRY and CDR2 is SYGVKD. V trimming: 4 bases; J trimming: 5 bases; junction bases outside the gene matches: 7. The CDR3 length is 14 residues. CDR3 DNA sequence: TGTGCCATCAGTGGGACAGGCCTCGTTTATGGCTACACCTTC. This encodes CAISGTGLVYGYTF.

V gene TRBV2 combines with J gene TRBJ1-3, with D tentatively TRBD1 (5 bases). The length of the CDR3 is 14 residues. Trimming shortened V by 7 bases and J by 7 bases, and 17 bases separated the two germline ends. Germline V gives CDR1 SNHLY, CDR2 FYNNEI. This chain's CDR3 is CASTAASWGNTIYF. The CDR3 nucleotides are TGTGCCAGCACGGCGGCGAGTTGGGGCAACACCATATATTTT. Full variable domain (rest looked up from reference TRBV2 and TRBJ1-3): EPEVTQTPSHQVTQMGQEVILRCVPISNHLYFYWYRQILGQKVEFLVSFYNNEISEKSEIFDDQFSVERPDGSNFTLKIRSTKLEDSAMYFCASTAASWGNTIYFGEGSWLTVV.